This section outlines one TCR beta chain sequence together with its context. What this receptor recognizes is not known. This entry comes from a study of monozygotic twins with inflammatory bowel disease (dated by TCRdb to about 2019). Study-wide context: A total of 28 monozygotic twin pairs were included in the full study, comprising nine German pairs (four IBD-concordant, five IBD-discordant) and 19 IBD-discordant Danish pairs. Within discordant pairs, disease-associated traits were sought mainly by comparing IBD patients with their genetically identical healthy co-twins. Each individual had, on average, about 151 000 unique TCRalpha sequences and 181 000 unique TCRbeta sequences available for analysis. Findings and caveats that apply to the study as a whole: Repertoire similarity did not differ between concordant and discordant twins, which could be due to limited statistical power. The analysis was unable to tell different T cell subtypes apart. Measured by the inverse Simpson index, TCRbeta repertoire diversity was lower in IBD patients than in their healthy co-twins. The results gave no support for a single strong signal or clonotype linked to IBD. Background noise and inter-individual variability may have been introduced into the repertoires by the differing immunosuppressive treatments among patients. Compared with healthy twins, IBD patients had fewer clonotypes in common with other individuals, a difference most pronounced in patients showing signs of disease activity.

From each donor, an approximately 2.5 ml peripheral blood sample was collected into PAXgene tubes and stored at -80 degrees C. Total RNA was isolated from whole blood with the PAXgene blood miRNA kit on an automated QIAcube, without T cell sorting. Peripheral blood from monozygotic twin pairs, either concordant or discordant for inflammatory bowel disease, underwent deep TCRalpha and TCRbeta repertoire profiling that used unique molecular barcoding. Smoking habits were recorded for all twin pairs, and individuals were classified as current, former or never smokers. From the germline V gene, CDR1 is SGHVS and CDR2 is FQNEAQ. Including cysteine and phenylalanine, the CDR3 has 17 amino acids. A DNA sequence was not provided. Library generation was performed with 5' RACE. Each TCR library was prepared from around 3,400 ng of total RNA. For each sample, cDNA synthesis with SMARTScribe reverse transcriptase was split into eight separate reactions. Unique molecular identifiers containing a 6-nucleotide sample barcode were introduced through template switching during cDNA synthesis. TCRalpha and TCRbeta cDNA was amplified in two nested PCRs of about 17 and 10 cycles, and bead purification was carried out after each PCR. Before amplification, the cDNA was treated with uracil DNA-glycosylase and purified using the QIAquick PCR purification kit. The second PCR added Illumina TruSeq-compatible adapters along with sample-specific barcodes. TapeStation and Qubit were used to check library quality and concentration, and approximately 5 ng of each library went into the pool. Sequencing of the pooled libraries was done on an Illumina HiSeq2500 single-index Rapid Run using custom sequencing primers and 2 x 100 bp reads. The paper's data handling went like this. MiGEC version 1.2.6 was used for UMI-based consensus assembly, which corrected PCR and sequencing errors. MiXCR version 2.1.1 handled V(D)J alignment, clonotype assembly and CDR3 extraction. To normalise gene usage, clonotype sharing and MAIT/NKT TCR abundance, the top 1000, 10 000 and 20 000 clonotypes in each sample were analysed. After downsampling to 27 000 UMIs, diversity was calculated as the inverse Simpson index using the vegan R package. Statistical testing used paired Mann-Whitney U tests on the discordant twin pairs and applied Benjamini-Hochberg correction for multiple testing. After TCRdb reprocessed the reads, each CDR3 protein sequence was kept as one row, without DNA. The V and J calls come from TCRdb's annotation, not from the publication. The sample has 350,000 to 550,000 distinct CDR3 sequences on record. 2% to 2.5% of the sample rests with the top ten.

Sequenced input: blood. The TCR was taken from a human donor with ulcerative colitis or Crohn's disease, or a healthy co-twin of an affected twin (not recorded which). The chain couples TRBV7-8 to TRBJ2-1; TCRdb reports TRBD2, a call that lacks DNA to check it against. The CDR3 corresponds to CASSHSGPSDTYNEQFF.